Described below is a single T cell receptor beta chain sequence and its context. As yet, its antigen is unknown. This entry belongs to a study of Ad26.COV2.S vaccination and SARS-CoV-2 variants. Regarding the study as a whole: It was found that vaccine and placebo recipients had similar non-spike TCR breadth.

Only in-frame clones appear in the TCRdb table, and some are missing; sequencing was by immunoSEQ multiplex PCR. The top ten clones hold 6.4% of a sample with about 350,000 clones, 88% of them seen once. This CDR3 spans 12 amino acids. The ends were cut back, 0 bases at V and 5 bases at J, with 4 bases in the middle. CDR1 is MNHNS, CDR2 SASEGT, per germline. Treatment of the sample: some 19 received Ad26.COV2.S at low or high dose, single or two shots; roughly five received placebo; per-sample allocation not given. Each sample was drawn 63 days after the first injection (of vaccine or placebo). This receptor was obtained from a person between 18 and 60 years old who received the Ad26.COV2.S COVID-19 vaccine or a placebo. The sequenced sample was peripheral blood, obtained in a trial of Ad26.COV2.S vaccine versus placebo. This rearrangement joins TRBV6-1 to TRBJ1-2; D unresolved. The CDR3 DNA reads TGTGCCAGCAGTGAAGCAACATATGGCTACACCTTC. This codes for CASSEATYGYTF.